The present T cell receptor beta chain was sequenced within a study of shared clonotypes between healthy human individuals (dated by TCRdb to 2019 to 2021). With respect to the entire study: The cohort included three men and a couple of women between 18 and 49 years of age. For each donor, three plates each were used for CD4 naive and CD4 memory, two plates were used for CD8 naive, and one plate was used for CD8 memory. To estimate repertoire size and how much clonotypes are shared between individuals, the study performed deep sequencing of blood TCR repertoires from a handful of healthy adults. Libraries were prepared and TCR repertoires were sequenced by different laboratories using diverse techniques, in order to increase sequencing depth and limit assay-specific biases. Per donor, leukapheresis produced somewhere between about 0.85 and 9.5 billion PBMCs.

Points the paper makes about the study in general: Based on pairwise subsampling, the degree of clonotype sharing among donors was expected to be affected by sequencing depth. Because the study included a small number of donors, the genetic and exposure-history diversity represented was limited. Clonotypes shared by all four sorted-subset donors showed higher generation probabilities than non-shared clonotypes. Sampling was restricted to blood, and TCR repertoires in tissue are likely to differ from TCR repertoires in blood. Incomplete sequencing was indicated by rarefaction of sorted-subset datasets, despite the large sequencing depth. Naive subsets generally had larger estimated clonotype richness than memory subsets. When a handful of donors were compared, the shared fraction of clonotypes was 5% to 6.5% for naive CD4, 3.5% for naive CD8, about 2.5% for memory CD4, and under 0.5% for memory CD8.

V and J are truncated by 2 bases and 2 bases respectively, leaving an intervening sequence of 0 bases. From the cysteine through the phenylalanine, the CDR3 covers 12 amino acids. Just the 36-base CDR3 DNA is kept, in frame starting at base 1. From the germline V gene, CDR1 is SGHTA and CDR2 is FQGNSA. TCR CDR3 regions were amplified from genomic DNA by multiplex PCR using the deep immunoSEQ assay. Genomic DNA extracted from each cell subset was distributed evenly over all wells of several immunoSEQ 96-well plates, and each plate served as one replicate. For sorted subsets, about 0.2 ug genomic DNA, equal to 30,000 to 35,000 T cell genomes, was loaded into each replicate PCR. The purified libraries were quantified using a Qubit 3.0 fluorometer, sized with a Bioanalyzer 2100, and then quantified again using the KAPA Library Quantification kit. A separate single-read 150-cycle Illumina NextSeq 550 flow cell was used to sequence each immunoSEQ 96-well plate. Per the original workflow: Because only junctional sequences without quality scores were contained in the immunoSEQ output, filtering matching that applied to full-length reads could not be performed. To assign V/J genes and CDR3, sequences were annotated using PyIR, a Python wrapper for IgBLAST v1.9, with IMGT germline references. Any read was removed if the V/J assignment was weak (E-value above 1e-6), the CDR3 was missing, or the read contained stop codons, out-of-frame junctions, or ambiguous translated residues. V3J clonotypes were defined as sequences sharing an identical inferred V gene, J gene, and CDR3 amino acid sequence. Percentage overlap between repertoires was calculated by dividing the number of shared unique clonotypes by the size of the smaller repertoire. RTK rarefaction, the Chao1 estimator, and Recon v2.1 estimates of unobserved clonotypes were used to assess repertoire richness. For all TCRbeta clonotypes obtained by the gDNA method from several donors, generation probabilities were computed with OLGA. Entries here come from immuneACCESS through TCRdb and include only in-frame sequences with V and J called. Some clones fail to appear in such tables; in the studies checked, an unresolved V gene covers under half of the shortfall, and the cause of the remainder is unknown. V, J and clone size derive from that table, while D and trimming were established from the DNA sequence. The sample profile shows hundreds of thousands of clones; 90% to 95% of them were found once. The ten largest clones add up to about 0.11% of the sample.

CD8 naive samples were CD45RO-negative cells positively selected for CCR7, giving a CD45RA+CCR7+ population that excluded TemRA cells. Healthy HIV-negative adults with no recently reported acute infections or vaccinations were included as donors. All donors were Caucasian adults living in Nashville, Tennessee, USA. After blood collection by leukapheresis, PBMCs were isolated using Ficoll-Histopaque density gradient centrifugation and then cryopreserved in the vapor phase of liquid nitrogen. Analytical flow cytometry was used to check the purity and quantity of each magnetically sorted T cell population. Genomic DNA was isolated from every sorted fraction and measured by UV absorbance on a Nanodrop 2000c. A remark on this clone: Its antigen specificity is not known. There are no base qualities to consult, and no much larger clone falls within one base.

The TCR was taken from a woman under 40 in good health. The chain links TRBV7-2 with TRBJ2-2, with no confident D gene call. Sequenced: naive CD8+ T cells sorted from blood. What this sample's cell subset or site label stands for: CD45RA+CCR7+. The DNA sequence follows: TGTGCCAGCAGCTTAAACACCGGGGAGCTGTTTTTT. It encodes CASSLNTGELFF.